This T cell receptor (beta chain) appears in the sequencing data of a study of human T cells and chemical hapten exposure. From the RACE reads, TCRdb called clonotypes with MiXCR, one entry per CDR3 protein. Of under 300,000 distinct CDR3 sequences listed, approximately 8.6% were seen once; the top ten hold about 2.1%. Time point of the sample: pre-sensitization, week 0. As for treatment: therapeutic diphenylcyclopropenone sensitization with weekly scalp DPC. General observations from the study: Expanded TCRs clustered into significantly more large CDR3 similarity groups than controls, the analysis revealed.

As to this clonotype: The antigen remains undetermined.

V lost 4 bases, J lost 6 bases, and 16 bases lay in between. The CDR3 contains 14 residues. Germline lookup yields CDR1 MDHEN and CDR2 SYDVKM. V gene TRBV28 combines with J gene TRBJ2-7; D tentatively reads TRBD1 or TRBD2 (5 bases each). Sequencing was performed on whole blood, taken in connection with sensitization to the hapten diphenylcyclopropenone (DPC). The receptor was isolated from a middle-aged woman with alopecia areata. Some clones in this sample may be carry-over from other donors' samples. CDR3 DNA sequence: TGTGCCAGCAGTTCTCCGGGACCGACTCGCGAGCAGTACTTC. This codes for CASSSPGPTREQYF.